What follows are 4 T cell receptor beta chains derived from one specimen sequenced in a study of human T cells and chemical hapten exposure (dated by TCRdb to the early 2020s). Receptor libraries were prepared by RACE. Sequencing was carried out with a NextSeq 500. TCRdb reprocessing: public reads trimmed at Q25 with fastp, clones called with MiXCR, in-frame beta chains kept. Every entry covers one CDR3 protein and lists the most common genes and DNA from its rows. This sample holds about 77,000 distinct CDR3 sequences; approximately 8.1% were observed only once. The leading ten clones occupy approximately 1.5% of the sample. The label giving this sample's time point can be read as: healthy volunteer bleed at 6 weeks. Total RNA was isolated from unfractionated whole blood collected in Tempus Blood RNA tubes. The sequenced sample consisted of whole blood. All receptors come from a female donor in good health. Some clones in this sample may be carry-over from other donors' samples.

This clonotype was detected only a few times. The chain recombines TRBV27 with TRBJ2-3, with 16 positions matching TRBD2. Germline CDR1 MNHEY, CDR2 SMNVEV (reference sequence). The CDR3 sequence is 18 residues long. The J segment lost 2 bases and the V segment lost 6 bases, leaving 8 bases of the junction unmatched. The CDR3 here is CASSYIGTSGGATDTQYF. The CDR3, as DNA: TGTGCCAGCAGCTACATTGGGACTAGCGGGGGGGCCACAGATACGCAGTATTTT.

This clonotype occurred many times. The chain couples TRBV12-3 or TRBV12-4 to TRBJ2-7; no reliable D call. This CDR3 spans 15 amino acids. Between the trimmed V and J ends, which lost 0 bases and 1 base, there was a span of 10 bases. The CDR3 is CASSLAELGSYEQYF. Written as DNA, the CDR3 is TGTGCCAGCAGTTTAGCGGAATTAGGGTCCTACGAGCAGTACTTC.

Points on this clonotype: As the CDR3 is not closed by the conserved phenylalanine or tryptophan, this likely results from a read error. The V gene is TRBV29-1, the J gene TRBJ2-3; D remains ambiguous. This CDR3 contains 11 residues. Trimming took 3 bases from V and 4 from J, leaving 5 bases between them. The germline V gene encodes CDR1 SQVTM and CDR2 ANQGSEA. CDR3 amino acids: CSVDPADTQYS. In DNA, the CDR3 is TGCAGCGTTGATCCCGCAGATACGCAGTATTCT.

This clonotype showed up just a few times. This sequence joins TRBV4-3 and TRBJ2-6; D unclear. The CDR3 runs 17 residues. CDR1 is LGHNA, CDR2 YSLEER, per germline. The V end lost 0 bases, the J end lost 0 bases, and 9 bases lay between the germline ends. The CDR3 loop is CASSQDSGCSGANVLTF. The CDR3 DNA is TGCGCCAGCAGCCAAGATTCGGGCTGCTCTGGGGCCAACGTCCTGACTTTC.